This T cell receptor (beta chain) originates from a study of OX40 agonist ivuxolimab in advanced cancers. Context from the whole study: Ivuxolimab was an agonistic, fully human IgG2 monoclonal antibody directed against OX40 (CD134), a costimulatory receptor. Peripheral TCRbeta sequencing was intended to test whether TCR sequence diversity was altered and clonal T-cell expansion was caused by ivuxolimab. Partial responses occurred in three dose-escalation patients: two with cutaneous melanoma and one with hepatocellular carcinoma. In the dose-escalation cohort, roughly four fifths of patients were male, and the mean age was approximately 60 years, with a range of about 23 to 90. Intravenous ivuxolimab was administered to patients every 2 weeks at six dose levels: 0.01, 0.1, 0.3, 1.5, 3 and 10 mg/kg. Of the 50 or so patients in dose escalation, some 20 had hepatocellular carcinoma, about 15 had melanoma, 9 had renal cell carcinoma and 9 had head and neck cancer. The paper covers the monotherapy dose-escalation part of the phase I ivuxolimab trial, which included N of about 50 patients. Patients were allowed to have had prior anti-PD-1, anti-PD-L1 or anti-CTLA-4 therapy, and more than 35% of the dose-escalation patients had been treated with checkpoint inhibitors.

Genomic DNA was extracted from sorted cells for sequencing of the TCRbeta CDR3 region. TCRbeta CDR3 regions were sequenced using the immunoSEQ Assay. TCRdb's version of the immuneACCESS table is confined to in-frame rearrangements and falls short of the full clone set. An unresolved V gene accounts for under half of the shortfall where checked; the remainder is of unknown origin. This sample comprises approximately 23,000 clones, around 88% of them detected only once. Roughly 25% of the sample rests with the top ten. In regard to this clone: Its antigen remains unidentified. No base-level quality is on record; no much larger clone is a single base apart.

CDR1 is given as MDHEN and CDR2 as SYDVKM, both from the germline V gene. The CDR3 covers 14 residues, taking in both the cysteine and the phenylalanine. Of the read, only the CDR3 DNA is kept; its 42 bases are in frame from base 1. Trimming at the junction amounts to 7 bases on V and 0 bases on J, and the germline ends lie 13 bases apart. General conclusions and limits of the study: Clonal expansion of both CD4+ and CD8+ blood T cells was observed from baseline to week 6 at doses 0.1 to 3.0 mg/kg. After ivuxolimab, more expanded clones were found on average in CD8+ T cells than in CD4+ T cells. The antigen specificity of the clonally expanded peripheral T cells was not determined. In partial responders in the 0.1-3.0 mg/kg groups, normalized peripheral clonal expansion was found to be among the lowest, especially among CD8+ T cells. Low levels of normalized T-cell clonal expansion were also seen in some patients who did not respond.

Patients with a history of autoimmune disease or receiving systemic immunosuppression were excluded from the trial. Peripheral blood for TCR sequencing was collected from all dose cohorts at baseline, on cycle 4 day 1, and on cycle 7 day 1. Samples were obtained from an open-label, multicenter, first-in-human phase I dose-escalation trial of ivuxolimab. Adults with locally advanced or metastatic melanoma, renal cell, hepatocellular, or head and neck squamous cell carcinoma were enrolled in the trial. Before TCR sequencing, CD4+ T cells and CD8+ T cells were sorted from peripheral blood as separate populations.

The rearrangement joined TRBV28 to TRBJ2-7; 6 matching bases give a weak D call of TRBD1. The sample consisted of CD4+ or CD8+ T cells sorted from blood, taken in a trial of the OX40 agonist ivuxolimab. This receptor was taken from an adult with an advanced solid tumor such as melanoma, head and neck, liver or kidney cancer. The CDR3 protein: CASTRYRDSYEQYF. The nucleotide sequence reads TGTGCCAGCACCCGATACAGGGACTCCTACGAGCAGTACTTC.